These 27 T cell receptor beta chains came from one sample sequenced in a study of CD8+ T cells in alopecia areata (dated by TCRdb to the late 2010s). The treatment or condition label of this sample denotes: oral pan-JAK inhibitor, 5-10 mg twice daily. The library was obtained by the immunoSEQ multiplex PCR assay. RNA was extracted from all samples and reverse transcribed into cDNA, which served as template for TCR sequencing. Drawn from immuneACCESS, this table holds only the in-frame rearrangements with V and J called that TCRdb kept. Clones are partly lost; checked studies trace under half to an unresolved V gene and leave the rest unexplained. For this sample the table gives about 270,000 clones, of which around 64% were detected only once. The biggest ten clones account for around 0.92% of the sample. The starting material was CD4+ T cells sorted from blood, obtained between weeks 51 and 54, from a patient treated with tofacitinib. These receptors were collected from a human donor with alopecia areata.

This clone has a handful of counts. The chain is built from TRBV7-9 and TRBJ2-5, with 8 bases identical to TRBD1. CDR1 is SEHNR, CDR2 FQNEAQ, per germline (reference sequence). The CDR3 totals 13 residues. V trimming: 5 bases; J trimming: 5 bases; junction bases outside the gene matches: 4. In DNA, the CDR3 is TGTGCCAGCAGCCACGGGACAGGCGAGACCCAGTACTTC. Translated: CASSHGTGETQYF.

V gene TRBV5-6 combines with J gene TRBJ2-5; D is perhaps TRBD1 (6 bases). Germline assignment: CDR1 SGHDT and CDR2 YYEEEE. This CDR3 contains 13 residues. V gave up 5 bases and J gave up 6 bases, with 14 bases separating them. CDR3 in amino acids: CASSSGQRQTQYF. The CDR3 nucleotides are TGTGCCAGCAGTTCCGGACAGCGCCAGACCCAGTACTTC.

V is TRBV5-1 and J is TRBJ1-2; 8 bases are shared with TRBD1. Germline V gene sequence: CDR1 SGHRS, CDR2 YFSETQ. This CDR3 region has 14 residues. The ends lost 4 bases at V and 2 bases at J; junction bases unmatched: 4. The CDR3 DNA is TGCGCCAGCAGCACTGGACAGGGAAACTATGGCTACACCTTC. Protein product: CASSTGQGNYGYTF. The whole variable domain, remainder taken from reference TRBV5-1 and TRBJ1-2, is KAGVTQTPRYLIKTRGQQVTLSCSPISGHRSVSWYQQTPGQGLQFLFEYFSETQRNKGNFPGRFSGRQFSNSRSEMNVSTLELGDSALYLCASSTGQGNYGYTFGSGTRLTVV.

About this clone itself: Different DNA sequences within this sample yield the same CDR3. This chain uses TRBV9 with TRBJ2-3; D is unclear. Deletions cut 0 bases from V and 1 base from J, with 6 bases between. Germline CDR1 reads SGDLS; CDR2 reads YYNGEE. The CDR3 totals 14 residues. The CDR3 coding sequence is TGTGCCAGCAGCGTAGGGGCAGGCACAGATACGCAGTATTTT. Translated, it gives CASSVGAGTDTQYF.

The chain links TRBV25-1 to TRBJ1-2; no clear D gene. This CDR3 comprises 13 residues. Trimming shortened V by 5 bases and J by 4 bases, and 11 bases separated the two germline ends. Germline values: CDR1 MGHDK, CDR2 SYGVNS. The CDR3 DNA sequence: TGTGCCAGCAGTTCCAGTCCTCGCTATGGCTACACCTTC. This translates into CASSSSPRYGYTF.

The chain combines TRBV18 with TRBJ2-4; D is unclear. Germline CDR1 KGHSH, CDR2 LQKENI. The V end was cut by 0 bases, the J end by 6 bases, with 9 bases between. The CDR3 totals 14 residues. The CDR3 bases are TGTGCCAGCTCACCACCCGGACGAGGAAACATTCAGTACTTC. It yields the protein CASSPPGRGNIQYF.

This chain joins TRBV30 and TRBJ2-6, with D unresolved. The CDR3 sequence is 12 residues long. Germline CDR1 and CDR2: GTSNPN and SVGIG (reference sequence). The CDR3 is CAQASGANVLTF. The CDR3 nucleotides read TGTGCTCAGGCTTCTGGGGCCAACGTCCTGACTTTC. Filled out from reference TRBV30 and TRBJ2-6, the complete variable domain reads SQTIHQWPATLVQPVGSPLSLECTVEGTSNPNLYWYRQAAGRGLQLLFYSVGIGQISSEVPQNLSASRPQDRQFILSSKKLLLSDSGFYLCAQASGANVLTFGAGSRLTVL.

CDR3: CASSLGRGGEKLFF. The CDR3 coding sequence is TGTGCCAGCAGCTTGGGAAGGGGCGGTGAAAAACTGTTTTTT. The chain links TRBV11-2 to TRBJ1-4; D possibly corresponds to TRBD1 (5 bases). Germline V gives CDR1 SGHAT, CDR2 FQNNGV. The CDR3 is 14 amino acids. V lost 3 bases to trimming and J lost 7 bases, with 12 bases between them. Using reference TRBV11-2 and TRBJ1-4 for the parts outside the CDR3, the full variable domain is EAGVAQSPRYKIIEKRQSVAFWCNPISGHATLYWYQQILGQGPKLLIQFQNNGVVDDSQLPKDRFSAERLKGVDSTLKIQPAKLEDSAVYLCASSLGRGGEKLFFGSGTQLSVL.

This clone was found a few times. The chain couples TRBV30 to TRBJ1-3; D possibly corresponds to TRBD1 (5 bases). Germline CDR1 GTSNPN, CDR2 SVGIG (reference sequence). With 2 bases removed from V and 0 bases from J, the gap between germline ends came to 11 bases. The CDR3 extends over 15 amino acids. CDR3 sequence (DNA): TGTGCCTGGAGTATTGACAGAAGCTCTGGAAACACCATATATTTT. As protein: CAWSIDRSSGNTIYF.

A note on this clone: Other DNA sequences in the same sample also yield this CDR3. The rearrangement joins TRBV5-6 to TRBJ2-1, with no clear D. CDR3 size: 11 residues. Per the germline V gene, CDR1 is SGHDT and CDR2 is YYEEEE. Trimming took 0 bases from V and 9 from J, leaving 4 bases between them. The CDR3 loop is CASSLAREQFF. The CDR3 region has the DNA TGTGCCAGCAGCTTGGCTCGTGAGCAGTTCTTC.

The chain has TRBV7-9 and TRBJ2-1, with D possibly matching TRBD2 (5 bases). This CDR3 has 15 amino acids. The ends were cut back, 1 base at V and 6 bases at J, with 13 bases in the middle. CDR1 SEHNR and CDR2 FQNEAQ come from the germline V gene (reference sequence). The CDR3 loop is CASSLGAGIANEQFF. CDR3 nucleotides: TGTGCCAGCAGCTTAGGGGCCGGGATCGCCAATGAGCAGTTCTTC. Combining the CDR3 with reference TRBV7-9 and TRBJ2-1 gives the whole variable domain DTGVSQNPRHKITKRGQNVTFRCDPISEHNRLYWYRQTLGQGPEFLTYFQNEAQLEKSRLLSDRFSAERPKGSFSTLEIQRTEQGDSAMYLCASSLGAGIANEQFFGPGTRLTVL.

The table lists this clone with a count of one. J is TRBJ1-1 and V is TRBV30; tentative D call: TRBD1 (6 bases). CDR1 GTSNPN and CDR2 SVGIG come from the germline V gene (reference sequence). V lost 0 bases and J 8 bases, leaving 13 bases between the germline ends. The CDR3 runs 13 residues. The DNA for the CDR3 is TGTGCCTGGAGTGTGAGGGGGGATGTGGAAGCTTTCTTT. It specifies CAWSVRGDVEAFF.

V and J are TRBV9 and TRBJ1-2; D unclear. Deletions cut 5 bases from V and 8 bases from J, with 4 bases between. CDR1 SGDLS and CDR2 YYNGEE come from the germline V gene. This CDR3 is built from 9 residues. CDR3 region: CASSEGYTF. The CDR3 nucleotides are TGTGCCAGCAGTGAGGGCTACACCTTC. Supplemented by reference TRBV9 and TRBJ1-2, the full variable domain reads DSGVTQTPKHLITATGQRVTLRCSPRSGDLSVYWYQQSLDQGLQFLIQYYNGEERAKGNILERFSAQQFPDLHSELNLSSLELGDSALYFCASSEGYTFGSGTRLTVV.

This clone was observed a few times. The J gene is TRBJ2-6, the V gene TRBV29-1; D may match TRBD1 or TRBD2 (5 bases each). V was cut by 6 bases and J by 0 bases, with 9 bases left in between. This CDR3 has 14 residues. CDR1 is SQVTM, CDR2 ANQGSEA, per germline. CDR3 DNA sequence: TGCAGCGTGAGGGGTGGCTCTGGGGCCAACGTCCTGACTTTC. Encoded protein: CSVRGGSGANVLTF.

The chain recombines TRBV7-2 with TRBJ2-7; D unclear. The germline V gene encodes CDR1 SGHTA and CDR2 FQGNSA. The CDR3 is made up of 14 amino acids. Trimming cost V 5 bases and J 0 bases, with 11 bases left between them. CDR3 amino acids: CASSPGFGSYEQYF. The CDR3 coding sequence is TGTGCCAGCAGCCCGGGCTTCGGCTCCTACGAGCAGTACTTC.

This clone has just a few counts. The gene calls are TRBV11-2 and TRBJ2-5; D is ambiguous. The DNA matches TRBJ2-7 better at its end, which makes the J call doubtful. The CDR3 totals 14 residues. Germline V lookup: CDR1 SGHAT, CDR2 FQNNGV. CDR3 region: CASSSRVGSYEQYF. In nucleotides, the CDR3 is TGTGCCAGCAGCTCAAGAGTAGGCAGCTACGAGCAGTACTTC.

Worth noting for this clone: This same CDR3 is encoded by further DNA sequences in the sample. This rearrangement joins TRBV30 to TRBJ2-7; D gene uncertain. The V end lost 0 bases, the J end lost 0 bases, and 9 bases lay between the germline ends. CDR1 GTSNPN and CDR2 SVGIG come from the germline V gene (reference sequence). This CDR3 contains 14 residues. The CDR3 sequence is CAWSVPGSSYEQYF. CDR3 DNA: TGTGCCTGGAGTGTACCGGGCAGCTCCTACGAGCAGTACTTC. Full variable domain (missing parts from reference TRBV30 and TRBJ2-7): SQTIHQWPATLVQPVGSPLSLECTVEGTSNPNLYWYRQAAGRGLQLLFYSVGIGQISSEVPQNLSASRPQDRQFILSSKKLLLSDSGFYLCAWSVPGSSYEQYFGPGTRLTVT.

This clone is a singleton in its sample. The chain has TRBV23-1 and TRBJ1-2, with D uncertain. TRBV23-1 is annotated as an ORF whose role is uncertain. This CDR3 spans 13 amino acids. Trimming pared 5 bases from V and 2 bases from J, leaving 9 bases between. CDR3 DNA: TGCGCCAGCAGTTTCGGTCAAAACTATGGCTACACCTTC. It is translated as CASSFGQNYGYTF.

Only a few counts were recorded for this clone. The V call is TRBV6-5, the J call TRBJ1-3; D is possibly TRBD1 (5 bases). Germline V gene lookup returns CDR1 MNHEY and CDR2 SVGAGI. This CDR3 comprises 13 residues. The V end lost 8 bases, the J end lost 4 bases, and 12 bases lay between the germline ends. DNA for the CDR3: TGTGCCAGCGGGGCCTCAACGGGAAACACCATATATTTT. Protein: CASGASTGNTIYF.

The chain joins TRBV7-3 to TRBJ2-1, with TRBD2 as a possible D gene (6 bases). Germline V gene sequence: CDR1 SGHTA, CDR2 FQGTGA. The CDR3 consists of 15 residues. V dropped 2 bases and J dropped 1 base, with 9 bases sitting between them. CDR3 region: CASSLGTPSYNEQFF. DNA of the CDR3: TGTGCCAGCAGCTTAGGGACTCCATCCTACAATGAGCAGTTCTTC.

For this clone: This sample also contains other DNA sequences that code for the same CDR3. V and J are TRBV30 and TRBJ1-1; D is uncertain. CDR3 length: 13 amino acids. From germline, CDR1 is GTSNPN and CDR2 SVGIG (reference sequence). Trimming took off 0 bases at V and 1 base at J, with 6 bases between the two ends. The CDR3 reads CAWSVQGNTEAFF. The CDR3 DNA reads as TGTGCCTGGAGTGTACAAGGGAACACTGAAGCTTTCTTT.

J is TRBJ2-3 and V is TRBV4-2; 16 bases are shared with TRBD2. Germline lookup yields CDR1 LGHNA and CDR2 YNFKEQ. Trimming at V came to 3 bases and at J to 11 bases, leaving 11 bases not matched to a gene. There are 17 residues in the CDR3. In DNA form, the CDR3 reads TGTGCCAGCAGCCAGACTGCAGGGACTAGCGGGGGGGCGGTGCAGTATTTT. Translating it yields CASSQTAGTSGGAVQYF.

The V and J genes are TRBV6-5 and TRBJ2-7, with 7 bases fitting TRBD2. Looked up from germline, CDR1 is MNHEY and CDR2 is SVGAGI. Trimming removed 3 bases from V and 4 bases from J; junction bases left unmatched: 6. CDR3 size: 14 residues. CDR3 DNA: TGTGCCAGCAGTTATCAATGGGGGGGGTACGAGCAGTACTTC. Translation gives CASSYQWGGYEQYF.

The chain joins TRBV29-1 to TRBJ1-1; D gene ambiguous. Germline-derived CDR1 and CDR2 are SQVTM and ANQGSEA. Trimming removed 6 bases from V and 7 bases from J, with 21 bases in between. The CDR3 is 14 amino acids. CDR3 loop: CSVRWGVRTSEAFF. The CDR3 DNA reads as TGCAGCGTCCGATGGGGAGTTAGAACTAGTGAAGCTTTCTTT.

The chain carries TRBV5-1 and TRBJ1-1, with a possible D match to TRBD1 (5 bases). Trimming removed 0 bases from V and 7 bases from J, with 10 bases in between. Germline CDR1 and CDR2: SGHRS and YFSETQ. There are 13 residues in the CDR3. This CDR3 is CASSLAGSNEAFF. CDR3 sequence (DNA): TGCGCCAGCAGCTTGGCAGGGAGCAATGAAGCTTTCTTT.

The V call is TRBV5-4, the J call TRBJ2-1, with no clear D. This CDR3 has 17 residues. Per the germline V gene, CDR1 is SGHNT and CDR2 is YYREEE (reference sequence). V dropped 4 bases and J dropped 10 bases, with 27 bases sitting between them. The CDR3 loop is CASSKNPAAGRVWEQFF. The CDR3 DNA reads as TGTGCCAGCAGCAAGAATCCGGCGGCAGGCCGGGTGTGGGAGCAGTTCTTC.

This clone was detected only a few times. A read error may produce the germline difference seen at one junction end. The rearrangement uses TRBV7-7 and TRBJ1-1; D gene uncertain. The CDR3 has 13 amino acids. Germline assignment: CDR1 SSHAT and CDR2 FNYEAQ (reference sequence). The DNA for the CDR3 is TGTGCTAGCAGCGAGGGTGAGAACACTGAAGCTTTCTTT. Amino acids: CASSEGENTEAFF. Combining the CDR3 with reference TRBV7-7 and TRBJ1-1 gives the whole variable domain GAGVSQSPRYKVTKRGQDVTLRCDPISSHATLYWYQQALGQGPEFLTYFNYEAQPDKSGLPSDRFSAERPEGSISTLTIQRTEQRDSAMYRCASSEGENTEAFFGQGTRLTVV.